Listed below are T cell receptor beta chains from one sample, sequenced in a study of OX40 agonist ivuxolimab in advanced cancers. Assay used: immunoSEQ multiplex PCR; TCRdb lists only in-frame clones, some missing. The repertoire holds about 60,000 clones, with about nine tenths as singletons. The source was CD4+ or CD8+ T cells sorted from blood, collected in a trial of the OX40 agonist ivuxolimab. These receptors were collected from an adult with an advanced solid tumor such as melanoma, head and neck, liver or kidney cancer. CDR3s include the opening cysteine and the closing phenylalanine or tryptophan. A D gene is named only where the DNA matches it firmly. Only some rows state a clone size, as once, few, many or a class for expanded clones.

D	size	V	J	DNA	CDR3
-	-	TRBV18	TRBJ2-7	TGTGCCAGCTCACCACCGATCGAACCTTACGAGCAGTACTTC	CASSPPIEPYEQYF
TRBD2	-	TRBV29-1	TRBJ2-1	TGCAGCGTAAGGCCGCCGGGACTAGCGGGGACAGGTGAGCAGTTCTTC	CSVRPPGLAGTGEQFF
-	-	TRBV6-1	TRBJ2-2	TGTGCCAGCAGTGACCCTGTCAGCCGGGGCGGGAAGACCGGGGAGCTGTTTTTT	CASSDPVSRGGKTGELFF
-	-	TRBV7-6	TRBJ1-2	TGTGCCAGCAGCTTAGATCCGTGGGATGGCTACACCTTC	CASSLDPWDGYTF
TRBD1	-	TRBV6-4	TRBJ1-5	TGTGCCAGCAGTGACCCCCCTGCTAGTGGACAGGGGTTCTCGGTTATCAATCAGCCCCAGCATTTT	CASSDPPASGQGFSVINQPQHF
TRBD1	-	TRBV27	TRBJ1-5	TGTGCCAGCAGTTTTCAGGGACAGCTCGATCAGCCCCAGCATTTT	CASSFQGQLDQPQHF
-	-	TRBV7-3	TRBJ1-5	TGTGCCAGCAGCTTAAATTCAGGGGTTAGCAATCAGCCCCAGCATTTT	CASSLNSGVSNQPQHF
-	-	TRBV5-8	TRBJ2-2	TGTGCCAGCAGCTTGGAGATCAACACCGGGGAGCTGTTTTTT	CASSLEINTGELFF
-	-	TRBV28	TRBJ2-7	TGTGCCAGCACGGGGAGTTTGGGCGAGCAGTACTTC	CASTGSLGEQYF
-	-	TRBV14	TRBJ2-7	TGTGCCAGCAGCCCAAGAGGTGGCGGGGCGCACGAGCAGTACTTC	CASSPRGGGAHEQYF
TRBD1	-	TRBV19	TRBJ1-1	TGTGCCAGTAGTATATTTCTCCAGGGGGCGGATAGCACTGAAGCTTTCTTT	CASSIFLQGADSTEAFF
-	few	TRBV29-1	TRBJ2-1	TGCAGCGTTGTACTAGGGGGATACAATGAGCAGTTCTTC	CSVVLGGYNEQFF
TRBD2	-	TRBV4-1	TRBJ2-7	TGCGCCAGCAGCCAAGGGGGACTAGCGGGATTCGACTACGAGCAGTACTTC	CASSQGGLAGFDYEQYF
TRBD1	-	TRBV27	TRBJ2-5	TGTGCCAGCAGTGGTGGGACAGGGGGCCGAGAGACCCAGTACTTC	CASSGGTGGRETQYF
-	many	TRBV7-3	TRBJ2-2	TGTGCCAGCAGCTTAAGTACCAACGGGGAGCTGTTTTTT	CASSLSTNGELFF
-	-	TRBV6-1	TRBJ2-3	TGTGCCAGCAGTGTAAGGGGGGGCACAGATACGCAGTATTTT	CASSVRGGTDTQYF
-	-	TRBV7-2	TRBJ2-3	TGTGCCAGCAGCTTTCAGGCGGCATCCACAGATACGCAGTATTTT	CASSFQAASTDTQYF
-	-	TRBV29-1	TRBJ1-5	TGCAGCGTTGCGGAGACCGGGACCTATCAGCCCCAGCATTTT	CSVAETGTYQPQHF
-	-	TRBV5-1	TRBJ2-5	TGCGCCAGCAGCTTTTCCCAAGAGACCCAGTACTTC	CASSFSQETQYF
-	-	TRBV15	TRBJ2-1	TGTGCCACCAGCAGAGAAAGGGTTAGCGGGACAGGGAATGAGCAGTTCTTC	CATSRERVSGTGNEQFF
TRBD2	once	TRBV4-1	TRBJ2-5	TGCGCCAGCAGCCAACCAACCGGGACTAGACGAGAGACCCAGTACTTC	CASSQPTGTRRETQYF
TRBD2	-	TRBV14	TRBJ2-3	TGTGCCAGCAGTCCGGGACTAGCGGGGGATACGCAGTATTTT	CASSPGLAGDTQYF
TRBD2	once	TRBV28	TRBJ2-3	TGTGCCAGCGGTACTAGCGAAATCCGCACAGATACGCAGTATTTT	CASGTSEIRTDTQYF
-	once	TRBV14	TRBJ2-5	TGTGCCAGCAGCTTTCTCCAAGAGACCCAGTACTTC	CASSFLQETQYF
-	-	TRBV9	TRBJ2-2	TGTGCCAGCAGCCTTAGCCAGGATGGAACCGGGGAGCTGTTTTTT	CASSLSQDGTGELFF
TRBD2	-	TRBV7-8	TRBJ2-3	TGTGCCAGCAGCTCCAGGGCTGCTAGCGGGATCAAAGATACGCAGTATTTT	CASSSRAASGIKDTQYF
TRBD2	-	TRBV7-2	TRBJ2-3	TGTGCCAGCAGCCCCGTCGGACTAGCGGGAGGTACTAGCACAGATACGCAGTATTTT	CASSPVGLAGGTSTDTQYF
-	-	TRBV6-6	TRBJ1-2	TGTGCCAGCAGTTACCGGGAAGGGCACTATGGCTACACCTTC	CASSYREGHYGYTF
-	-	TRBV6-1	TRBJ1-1	TGTGCCAGCACCCAGAACACTGAAGCTTTCTTT	CASTQNTEAFF
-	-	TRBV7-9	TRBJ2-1	TGTGCCAGCAGCGGGGACACGCCCTTCTACAATGAGCAGTTCTTC	CASSGDTPFYNEQFF
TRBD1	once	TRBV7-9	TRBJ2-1	TGTGCCAGCAGCCTGGACAGGGGGTACAATGAGCAGTTCTTC	CASSLDRGYNEQFF
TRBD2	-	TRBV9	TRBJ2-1	TGTGCCAGCACCCTAAGCGGGGGGTCCTACAATGAGCAGTTCTTC	CASTLSGGSYNEQFF
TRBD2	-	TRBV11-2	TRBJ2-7	TGTGCCAGCAGCTTAGGCCCTAGCGGGGCCTACGAGCAGTACTTC	CASSLGPSGAYEQYF
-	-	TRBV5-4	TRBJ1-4	TGTGCCAGCAGCCTCACTTCCGGCAGCGAAAAACTGTTTTTT	CASSLTSGSEKLFF
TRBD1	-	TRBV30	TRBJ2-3	TGTGCCTGGGGGACAGCCACAGATACGCAGTATTTT	CAWGTATDTQYF
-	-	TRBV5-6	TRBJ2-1	TGTGCCAGCAGCTTGGTCTCTGGATATGAGCAGTTCTTC	CASSLVSGYEQFF
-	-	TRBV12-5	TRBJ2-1	TGTGCTAGTACCGGGGGCTCCTACAATGAGCAGTTCTTC	CASTGGSYNEQFF
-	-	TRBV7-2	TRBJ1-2	TGTGCCAGCAGCCCCGGGACGGCGCAACCTTATGGCTACACCTTC	CASSPGTAQPYGYTF
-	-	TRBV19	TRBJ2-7	TGTGCCAGTAGCCGAGACTACGAGCAGTACTTC	CASSRDYEQYF
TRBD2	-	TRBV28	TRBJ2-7	TGTGCCAGCAGTAAGACTAGCGACGTCTCCTACGAGCAGTACTTC	CASSKTSDVSYEQYF
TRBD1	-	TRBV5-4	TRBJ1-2	TGTGCCAGCCACCCCCCGGACAGGGGCTTTGGCTACACCTTC	CASHPPDRGFGYTF
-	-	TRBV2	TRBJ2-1	TGTGCCAGCAGTGAACGAGGGAGAGGCCCCAATGAGCAGTTCTTC	CASSERGRGPNEQFF
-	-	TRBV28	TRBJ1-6	TGTGCCAGCAGTTTATCTCCGCGCTCACCCCTCCACTTT	CASSLSPRSPLHF
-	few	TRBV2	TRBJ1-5	TGTGCCAGCAGGGATTCCAGGAATCGGCCCCAGCATTTT	CASRDSRNRPQHF
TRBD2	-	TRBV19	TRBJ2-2	TGTGCCAGTAGTACTAGCGGGAGGGCGAACACCGGGGAGCTGTTTTTT	CASSTSGRANTGELFF
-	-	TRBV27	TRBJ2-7	TGTGCCAGCAGCGGGATAGGACACGAGCAGTACTTC	CASSGIGHEQYF
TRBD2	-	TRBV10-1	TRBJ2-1	TGCGCCAGCAGTGAGTCGTCTAGCGGGAGTCAGGATGAGCAGTTCTTC	CASSESSSGSQDEQFF
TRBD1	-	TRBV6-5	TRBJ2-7	TGTGCCACCACGAGGGCCCGACAGGGGAAATACGAGCAGTACTTC	CATTRARQGKYEQYF
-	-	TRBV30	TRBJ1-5	TGTGCCTGGAATCAGGGAGGACGGGATCAGCCCCAGCATTTT	CAWNQGGRDQPQHF
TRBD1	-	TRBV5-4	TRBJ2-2	TGTGCCAGCAGCTTGGTTGACAGGGAAGCCGGGGAGCTGTTTTTT	CASSLVDREAGELFF
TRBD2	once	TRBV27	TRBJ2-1	TGTGCCAGCAGTCCTCGGACTAGCGGGAGCGGGGTCGAGCAGTTCTTC	CASSPRTSGSGVEQFF
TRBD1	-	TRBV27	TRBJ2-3	TGTGCCAGCAGTTCCGACAGGGACCACACAACAGATACGCAGTATTTT	CASSSDRDHTTDTQYF
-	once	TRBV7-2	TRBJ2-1	TGTGCCAGCAGCTTAGCGGGAGGGGGAGGGAATGAGCAGTTCTTC	CASSLAGGGGNEQFF
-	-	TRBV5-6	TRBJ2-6	TGTGCCAGCAGCTTGATCCCTGGGGCCAACGTCCTGACTTTC	CASSLIPGANVLTF
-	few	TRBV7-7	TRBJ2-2	TGTGCCAGCAGCTTTGCTGGGGTCGGGGAGCTGTTTTTT	CASSFAGVGELFF
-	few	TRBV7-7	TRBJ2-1	TGTGCCAGCAGCTTAGGATGGGGTGCGGGTGAGCAGTTCTTC	CASSLGWGAGEQFF
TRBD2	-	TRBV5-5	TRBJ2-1	TGTGCCAGCAGCCCTGGGCGGCGGGAGGTATACAATGAGCAGTTCTTC	CASSPGRREVYNEQFF
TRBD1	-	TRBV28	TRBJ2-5	TGTGCCAGCTCCCGACAGGGGTCGAAGACCCAGTACTTC	CASSRQGSKTQYF
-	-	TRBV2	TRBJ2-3	TGTGCCAGTAGAGATTATGGCACAGATACGCAGTATTTT	CASRDYGTDTQYF
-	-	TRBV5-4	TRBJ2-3	TGTGCCAGCAGCGCGGGACAATATGGAACAGATACGCAGTATTTT	CASSAGQYGTDTQYF